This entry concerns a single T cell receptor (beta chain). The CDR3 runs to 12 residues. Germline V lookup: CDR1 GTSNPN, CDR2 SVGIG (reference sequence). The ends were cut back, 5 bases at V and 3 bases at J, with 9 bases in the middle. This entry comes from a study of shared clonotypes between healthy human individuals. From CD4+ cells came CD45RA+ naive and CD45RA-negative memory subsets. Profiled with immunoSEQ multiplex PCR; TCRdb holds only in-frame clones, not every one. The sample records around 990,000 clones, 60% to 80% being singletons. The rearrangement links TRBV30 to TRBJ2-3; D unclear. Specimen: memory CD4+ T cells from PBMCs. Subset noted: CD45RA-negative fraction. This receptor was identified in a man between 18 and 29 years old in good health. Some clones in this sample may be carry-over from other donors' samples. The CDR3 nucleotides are TGTGCCTGGGCTAGGCATACAGATACGCAGTATTTT. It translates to CAWARHTDTQYF. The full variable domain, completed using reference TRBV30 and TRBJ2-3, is SQTIHQWPATLVQPVGSPLSLECTVEGTSNPNLYWYRQAAGRGLQLLFYSVGIGQISSEVPQNLSASRPQDRQFILSSKKLLLSDSGFYLCAWARHTDTQYFGPGTRLTVL.